This record looks at one TCR beta chain sequence and its context. The target antigen is unknown. No progression to ophthalmopathy during 18 months of follow-up defined stable disease. A patient was excluded if there was uncontrolled infection, other autoimmune disease, pregnancy or lactation. This sample holds PBMCs from 8.5 to 10 ml fresh peripheral blood. This entry comes from a study of T cells in Graves' hyperthyroidism and ophthalmopathy. Overall study results and limits: Separation of ophthalmopathy from stable hyperthyroidism was achieved by a 13 V-J model.

From RNA transcripts, TCR beta CDR3 regions were amplified. RT-PCR in the first round (using the HTBI primer set) targeted the TCR CDR3. Each CDR3 protein is one row after TCRdb ran MiXCR on the multiplex PCR reads. The sample holds 700,000 to 850,000 distinct CDR3 sequences, around a third seen once. This clonotype originated in a woman aged 40 to 49 with Graves' hyperthyroidism. The source material was blood.

The CDR3 sequence is CSVPGGQGAEEQYF. Written as DNA, the CDR3 is TGCAGCGTTCCGGGGGGACAGGGGGCAGAAGAGCAGTACTTC. V gene TRBV29-1 combines with J gene TRBJ2-7; 12 nucleotides align to TRBD1. Trimming cost V 5 bases and J 7 bases; bases outside gene matches: 9. Germline lookup yields CDR1 SQVTM and CDR2 ANQGSEA. The CDR3 sequence is 14 residues long.